This T cell receptor beta chain comes out of a study of kidney transplant recipient with SARS-CoV-2 infection. TCRdb reprocessed the reads via MiXCR and lists one record per CDR3 protein. The data show 200,000 to 300,000 distinct CDR3 sequences, around 28% seen once. Ten or more counts support this clonotype. This TCR derives from a young adult male patient who had COVID-19 and was a kidney transplant recipient. The T cells may partly be graft donor cells. The sequencing used a blood sample, collected at baseline and between days 110 and 120 from a kidney transplant recipient.

CDR3: CASRSGFNTEAFF. The CDR3 DNA reads TGCGCCAGCAGGTCAGGGTTTAACACTGAAGCTTTCTTT. The chain recombines TRBV5-1 with TRBJ1-1; weak D call: TRBD1 (5 bases). The V end lost 5 bases, the J end lost 2 bases, and 10 bases lay between the germline ends. Per the germline V gene, CDR1 is SGHRS and CDR2 is YFSETQ. This CDR3 is built from 13 residues. Variable domain in full (rest from reference TRBV5-1 and TRBJ1-1): KAGVTQTPRYLIKTRGQQVTLSCSPISGHRSVSWYQQTPGQGLQFLFEYFSETQRNKGNFPGRFSGRQFSNSRSEMNVSTLELGDSALYLCASRSGFNTEAFFGQGTRLTVV.